Sequencing of this TCR beta chain was carried out in a study of blood T cell repertoires in COVID-19. Some clones are missing from TCRdb's copy, which holds only in-frame ones; the method was immunoSEQ multiplex PCR. The table has roughly 180,000 clones, approximately 80% seen once; the top ten hold roughly 14%. CDR1 MDHEN and CDR2 SYDVKM come from the germline V gene. This CDR3 comprises 12 residues. The ends were cut back, 4 bases at V and 4 bases at J, with 7 bases in the middle. The source of this sequence is a man in his 60s who had been exposed to COVID-19. Material for sequencing was PBMCs or T cells enriched from blood (not recorded which). This chain joins TRBV28 and TRBJ2-5; no firm D call. The CDR3 nucleotides read TGTGCCAGCAGTTCCTCCGGAGAGACCCAGTACTTC. Translation gives CASSSSGETQYF.